This T cell receptor beta chain appears in the sequencing data of a study of cytomegalovirus exposure and HLA in healthy donors. Germline-derived CDR1 and CDR2 are SQVTM and ANQGSEA. The CDR3 extends over 14 amino acids. Trimming removed 5 bases from V and 7 bases from J, with 20 bases in between. A note on this clone: Its antigen is still unknown.

The PCR ran on 60 Vbeta and 13 Jbeta primers. This table comes from immunoSEQ multiplex PCR, and its TCRdb copy is limited to in-frame clones, with some not included. The sample holds 100,000 to 150,000 clones, 60% to 80% seen once. Study conclusions and caveats: Most CMV-associated TCR beta chains appeared HLA-restricted in a later analysis.

The sequencing input was PBMCs. The chain combines TRBV29-1 with TRBJ1-1; D is uncertain. This receptor was obtained from a male donor in good health and CMV-seronegative. The CDR3 DNA is TGCAGCGTTTATTCCCCCCCACGCGAAATTGAAGCTTTCTTT. It encodes CSVYSPPREIEAFF.